One and the same sample provided the 21 T cell receptor beta chains below, sequenced in a study of T cells after yellow fever vaccination. TCRdb re-analysed the 5' RACE reads in MiXCR, keeping a single row per CDR3 protein. The data contain about 340,000 distinct CDR3 sequences, almost 4% of them seen just once; the ten biggest clones take up roughly a quarter. The material was PBMCs, obtained 5 days after the yellow fever booster vaccination. Receptor source: a man aged 18-30 years who received the YFV17D yellow fever vaccine.

The sample holds a few counts of this clonotype. The genes are TRBV4-2 and TRBJ1-6; TRBD1 matches at 8 bases. This CDR3 contains 14 residues. The trim removed 1 base at V and 10 bases at J, leaving 3 bases unmatched. The germline gives CDR1 LGHNA, CDR2 YNFKEQ. The chain's CDR3 is CASSQGTGYSPLHF. The CDR3 region has the DNA TGTGCCAGCAGCCAAGGGACAGGGTACTCACCCCTCCACTTT.

This clonotype has only a few counts. The gene calls are TRBV11-2 and TRBJ2-5; 12 positions agree with TRBD2. CDR3 length: 16 amino acids. From germline, CDR1 is SGHAT and CDR2 FQNNGV. V trimming: 5 bases; J trimming: 1 base; junction bases outside the gene matches: 5. CDR3 protein: CASSPTSGGLQETQYF. The CDR3, as DNA: TGTGCCAGCAGCCCGACTAGCGGGGGTCTCCAAGAGACCCAGTACTTC.

This clonotype came up many times. This chain uses TRBV7-9 with TRBJ2-2; 8 bases line up with TRBD2. The length of the CDR3 is 17 residues. Per the germline V gene, CDR1 is SEHNR and CDR2 is FQNEAQ (reference sequence). Trimming at V came to 7 bases and at J to 4 bases, leaving 14 bases not matched to a gene. This CDR3 is CASTLPGGGIITGELFF. CDR3 sequence (DNA): TGTGCCAGCACCCTGCCTGGCGGGGGGATAATCACCGGGGAGCTGTTTTTT.

The rearrangement uses TRBV20-1 and TRBJ2-7; perhaps TRBD1 as D (5 bases). V lost 3 bases to trimming and J lost 0 bases, with 6 bases between them. The germline gives CDR1 DFQATT, CDR2 SNEGSKA (reference sequence). CDR3 size: 12 residues. The CDR3 loop is CSARTVSYEQYV. The CDR3 region has the DNA TGCAGTGCTAGGACAGTCTCCTACGAGCAGTACGTC.

The chain is built from TRBV6-1 and TRBJ2-5, with a tentative D call TRBD1 (6 bases). Germline V gene sequence: CDR1 MNHNS, CDR2 SASEGT. The CDR3 covers 15 residues. The V gene lost 0 bases and the J gene lost 2 bases, with 10 bases spanning the gap. The CDR3 here is CASSEALGQQETQYF. In DNA, the CDR3 is TGTGCCAGCAGTGAAGCGTTGGGACAACAAGAGACCCAGTACTTC.

The chain uses TRBV4-3 and TRBJ2-2; D is possibly TRBD1 (5 bases). CDR1 is LGHNA, CDR2 YSLEER, per germline. Trimming stripped 1 base from V and 7 bases from J, with 10 bases between. This CDR3 comprises 14 residues. The CDR3 spells CASSQVTGFGELFF. CDR3 in DNA: TGCGCCAGCAGCCAAGTTACAGGTTTCGGGGAGCTGTTTTTT.

The chain has TRBV7-6 and TRBJ2-7, with 8 bases fitting TRBD2. After removal of 5 bases from V and 10 bases from J, the junction contained 4 bases not matched to a gene. Germline values: CDR1 SGHVS, CDR2 FNYEAQ. The CDR3 is 11 amino acids. CDR3 amino acids: CASSPGGPQYF. The CDR3 DNA follows: TGTGCCAGCAGCCCGGGGGGGCCTCAGTACTTC.

This rearrangement joins TRBV27 to TRBJ1-5; unclear D gene. Germline lookup yields CDR1 MNHEY and CDR2 SMNVEV (reference sequence). Trimming removed 0 bases from V and 6 bases from J, with 12 bases in between. This CDR3 contains 15 residues. In nucleotides, the CDR3 is TGTGCCAGCAGTTTATCATCGGGTTGGAGTCAGCCCCAGCATTTT. Amino acids: CASSLSSGWSQPQHF.

The CDR3 loop is CASSPSGTPSSYNEQFF. The CDR3 DNA is TGTGCCAGCAGCCCGAGCGGGACTCCCAGCTCCTACAATGAGCAGTTCTTC. The chain recombines TRBV5-4 with TRBJ2-1, with 7 bases aligning to TRBD2. Germline assignment: CDR1 SGHNT and CDR2 YYREEE (reference sequence). This CDR3 comprises 17 residues. V lost 4 bases to trimming and J lost 0 bases; unmatched junction nucleotides: 10. The full variable domain, in which reference TRBV5-4 and TRBJ2-1 provide the parts outside the CDR3, is ETGVTQSPTHLIKTRGQQVTLRCSSQSGHNTVSWYQQALGQGPQFIFQYYREEENGRGNFPPRFSGLQFPNYSSELNVNALELDDSALYLCASSPSGTPSSYNEQFFGPGTRLTVL.

This clonotype was recorded at least ten times. The rearrangement uses TRBV12-3 or TRBV12-4 and TRBJ2-5, with D maybe TRBD2 (6 bases). Trimming stripped 7 bases from V and 4 bases from J, with 10 bases between. The CDR3 consists of 12 residues. The CDR3 DNA reads as TGTGCCAGCACCGTCGGGGGAGAGACCCAGTACTTC. This encodes CASTVGGETQYF.

The chain has TRBV18 and TRBJ2-3, with 10 bases identical to TRBD2. J lost 6 bases, V lost 3 bases, and 0 bases had no gene match. The CDR3 is made up of 13 amino acids. Germline V gives CDR1 KGHSH, CDR2 LQKENI. The CDR3 nucleotides are TGTGCCAGCTCACCGACTAGCGGGGATACGCAGTATTTT. It encodes CASSPTSGDTQYF.

V usage is TRBV3-1 and J usage is TRBJ2-5; perhaps TRBD1 as D (6 bases). Germline V gene lookup returns CDR1 LGHDT and CDR2 YNNKEL (reference sequence). CDR3 length: 15 residues. Trimming removed 1 base at V and 4 bases at J, with 13 bases between. The CDR3 loop is CASSQGWGQGETQYF. In nucleotides, the CDR3 is TGTGCCAGCAGCCAAGGGTGGGGGCAGGGAGAGACCCAGTACTTC.

This clonotype was recorded at least ten times. V and J are TRBV4-2 and TRBJ2-1; TRBD2 might be the D (5 bases). The length of the CDR3 is 18 residues. Between the trimmed V and J ends, which lost 0 bases and 0 bases, there was a span of 15 bases. Germline V CDR1 and CDR2: LGHNA, YNFKEQ. The CDR3 spells CASSQDGGDRASYNEQFF. CDR3 sequence (DNA): TGTGCCAGCAGCCAAGACGGAGGAGATCGGGCCTCCTACAATGAGCAGTTCTTC.

This clonotype was counted many times. V is TRBV5-1 and J is TRBJ2-6, with D perhaps being TRBD1 or TRBD2 (6 bases each). This CDR3 is built from 16 residues. Germline V gives CDR1 SGHRS, CDR2 YFSETQ. V was shortened by 0 bases and J by 4 bases, with 11 bases between the two germline ends. CDR3 amino acids: CASSLDGGLGANVLTF. CDR3 DNA: TGCGCCAGCAGCTTGGATGGGGGGCTCGGGGCCAACGTCCTGACTTTC.

This clonotype turned up a few times. V and J are TRBV7-9 and TRBJ1-4, with a weak D call TRBD1 (6 bases). Germline CDR1 is SEHNR and CDR2 is FQNEAQ (reference sequence). This CDR3 comprises 15 residues. Deletions cut 6 bases from V and 5 bases from J, with 16 bases between. The CDR3 DNA sequence: TGTGCCAGCAGTCAGAACGGGACACCGAATGAAAAACTGTTTTTT. Residues: CASSQNGTPNEKLFF. The entire variable domain, with the rest obtained from reference TRBV7-9 and TRBJ1-4, is as follows: DTGVSQNPRHKITKRGQNVTFRCDPISEHNRLYWYRQTLGQGPEFLTYFQNEAQLEKSRLLSDRFSAERPKGSFSTLEIQRTEQGDSAMYLCASSQNGTPNEKLFFGSGTQLSVL.

This chain uses TRBV20-1 with TRBJ2-5; D is uncertain. This CDR3 is 11 amino acids long. Germline CDR1 reads DFQATT; CDR2 reads SNEGSKA (reference sequence). The V end lost 1 base, the J end lost 5 bases, and 5 bases lay between the germline ends. The CDR3 bases are TGCAGTGCTAGAGCAGTGGAGACCCAGTACTTC. It translates to CSARAVETQYF.

This clonotype came up many times. The V call is TRBV20-1, the J call TRBJ2-5, with a possible D match to TRBD1 (6 bases). The V end lost 2 bases, the J end lost 5 bases, and 12 bases lay between the germline ends. The CDR3 contains 13 residues. Germline CDR1 and CDR2: DFQATT and SNEGSKA (reference sequence). The CDR3 coding sequence is TGCAGTGCTAGATCGGGACATTGGGAGACCCAGTACTTC. Its translation is CSARSGHWETQYF.

This clonotype appeared many times. The rearrangement joins TRBV5-1 to TRBJ2-1, with 7 bases fitting TRBD1. CDR1 SGHRS and CDR2 YFSETQ come from the germline V gene. The trim removed 0 bases at V and 2 bases at J, leaving 5 bases unmatched. The CDR3 totals 16 residues. CDR3 sequence: CASSLGRQGAYNEQFF. The CDR3 coding sequence is TGCGCCAGCAGCTTGGGGCGGCAGGGGGCCTACAATGAGCAGTTCTTC.

This chain links TRBV20-1 with TRBJ2-5; 8 nucleotides match TRBD2. After removal of 0 bases from V and 7 bases from J, the junction contained 7 bases not matched to a gene. CDR1 DFQATT and CDR2 SNEGSKA come from the germline V gene (reference sequence). The length of the CDR3 is 14 residues. CDR3 residues: CSARDASGSGTQYF. CDR3 in DNA: TGCAGTGCTAGAGATGCTAGCGGGTCGGGGACCCAGTACTTC.

The chain employs TRBV7-9 and TRBJ1-6; weak D call: TRBD1 (5 bases). The CDR3 totals 18 residues. V gave up 5 bases and J gave up 13 bases, with 30 bases separating them. CDR1 and CDR2 (germline): SEHNR, FQNEAQ (reference sequence). The CDR3 is CASSPPRGWDEKRLPLHF. CDR3 coding DNA: TGTGCCAGCAGCCCACCACGCGGCTGGGACGAAAAAAGGCTCCCCCTCCACTTT.

This clonotype turned up a few times. The rearrangement uses TRBV5-1 and TRBJ2-1, with 11 bases identical to TRBD1. The trim removed 4 bases at V and 9 bases at J, leaving 6 bases unmatched. CDR1 is SGHRS and CDR2 is YFSETQ in the germline V gene. CDR3 length: 14 amino acids. Written as DNA, the CDR3 is TGCGCCAGCAGCGAGGGACAGGGGGATGGTGAGCAGTTCTTC. This translates into CASSEGQGDGEQFF.